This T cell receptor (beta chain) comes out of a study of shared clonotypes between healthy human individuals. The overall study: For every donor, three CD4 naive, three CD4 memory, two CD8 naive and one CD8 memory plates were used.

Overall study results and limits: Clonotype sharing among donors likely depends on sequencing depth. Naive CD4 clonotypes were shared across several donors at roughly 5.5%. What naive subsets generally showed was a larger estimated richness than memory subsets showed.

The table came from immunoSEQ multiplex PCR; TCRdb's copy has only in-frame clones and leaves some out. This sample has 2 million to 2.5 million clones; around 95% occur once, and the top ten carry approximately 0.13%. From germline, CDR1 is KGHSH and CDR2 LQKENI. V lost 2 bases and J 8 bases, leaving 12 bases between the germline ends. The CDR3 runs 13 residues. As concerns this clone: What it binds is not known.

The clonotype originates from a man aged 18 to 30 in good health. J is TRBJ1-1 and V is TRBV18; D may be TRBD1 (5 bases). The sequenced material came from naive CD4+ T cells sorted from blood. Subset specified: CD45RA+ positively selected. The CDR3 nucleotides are TGTGCCAGCTCACCAAACTGGGGGACGGAAGCTTTCTTT. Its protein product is CASSPNWGTEAFF.